The clone carrying this T cell receptor beta chain has at least ten counts. The sample is drawn from a study of blood T cells in healthy people across ages. PCR was performed a second time for roughly 7 to 12 cycles using a sample-barcoded 5' primer and a J-beta primer mix. TCRdb re-called the 5' RACE reads through MiXCR, storing one row per CDR3 protein. The profile covers hundreds of thousands of distinct CDR3 sequences, with under 30% appearing a single time and around 14% taken by the ten largest. Germline CDR1 SGHTA, CDR2 FQGNSA. The CDR3 length is 13 residues. The V and J ends lost 2 bases and 4 bases respectively, with 8 bases between them.

This sequence was found in a woman of 80 years or more in good health. The J gene is TRBJ1-2, the V gene TRBV7-2; D is ambiguous. Sequenced input: blood. CDR3: CASSLPIFYGYTF. In DNA, the CDR3 is TGTGCCAGCAGCTTACCCATATTCTATGGCTACACCTTC. The full variable domain, completed using reference TRBV7-2 and TRBJ1-2, is GAGVSQSPSNKVTEKGKDVELRCDPISGHTALYWYRQSLGQGLEFLIYFQGNSAPDKSGLPSDRFSAERTGGSVSTLTIQRTQQEDSAVYLCASSLPIFYGYTFGSGTRLTVV.